Listed below are T cell receptor beta chains from one sample, sequenced in a study of T cells in Graves' hyperthyroidism and ophthalmopathy. TCRdb re-called the multiplex PCR reads through MiXCR, storing one row per CDR3 protein. Here the sample spans approximately 520,000 distinct CDR3 sequences, around 21% being singletons. The specimen sequenced was blood. The receptors derive from a man aged 18 to 29 with Graves' hyperthyroidism. CDR3s include the opening cysteine and the closing phenylalanine or tryptophan. The order of the fields is D gene, J gene, V gene, clone size, CDR3 DNA, CDR3 protein. D genes are given only for firm matches. Only some rows state a clone size, as once, few, many or a class for expanded clones.

. | TRBJ1-5 | TRBV9 | many | TGTGCCAGCAGCCCGAGGGCGGGTACTCAGCCCCAGCATTTT | CASSPRAGTQPQHF
. | TRBJ2-5 | TRBV6-7 | many | TGTGCCAGCCGCCGGGGACATACGGAAGAGACCCAGTACTTC | CASRRGHTEETQYF
. | TRBJ1-5 | TRBV6-1 | . | TGTGCCAGCAGGGGTGTATGGAATCAGCCCCAGCATTTT | CASRGVWNQPQHF
. | TRBJ2-7 | TRBV6-5 | . | TGTGCCAGCAGTTACGGGGGGATTAGCGCCTACGATCAGTACTTC | CASSYGGISAYDQYF
TRBD1 | TRBJ2-7 | TRBV11-2 | many | TGTGCCAGCAGCCCAAAGGGCAGGGGGCAGCCCATCTACGAGCAGTACTTC | CASSPKGRGQPIYEQYF
TRBD1 | TRBJ1-2 | TRBV6-1 | many | TGTGCCAGCTCCGGACAGGGACATGGCTACACCTTC | CASSGQGHGYTF
. | TRBJ1-5 | TRBV12-3/TRBV12-4 | many | TGTGCCAGCAGCCCTACGAGCAGGGAGAGTCAGCCCCAGCATTTT | CASSPTSRESQPQHF
. | TRBJ1-2 | TRBV6-5 | many | TGTGCCAGCAGTTACTCGATCGGGGGGTTTGACTACACCTTC | CASSYSIGGFDYTF
. | TRBJ2-4 | TRBV6-5 | few | TGTGCCAGCAGTTGGCGGCACCAGGAAAACATTCAGTACTTC | CASSWRHQENIQYF
TRBD2 | TRBJ2-5 | TRBV28 | . | TGTGCCAGCAGTTTGAGACTAGCGGGAGAAGGGAAGACCCAGTACTTC | CASSLRLAGEGKTQYF
. | TRBJ2-7 | TRBV20-1 | many | TGCAGTGCTAGAGATCCGGGGCAGGGACCGACCTACGAGCAGTACTTC | CSARDPGQGPTYEQYF
. | TRBJ2-7 | TRBV7-8 | many | TGTGCCAGCAGTTCCCGCGAGTACTCCTACGAGCAGTACTTC | CASSSREYSYEQYF
TRBD1 | TRBJ1-5 | TRBV12-3/TRBV12-4 | many | TGTGCCAGCACTCTCGGACAGGGGAGACAGCCCCAGCATTTT | CASTLGQGRQPQHF
. | TRBJ2-2 | TRBV12-3/TRBV12-4 | many | TGTGCCAGCAGTTTAACCACGAACACCGGGGAGCTGTTTTTT | CASSLTTNTGELFF
. | TRBJ1-2 | TRBV10-3 | many | TGTGCCATCAGTGATAGGGAGGACACCTATGGCTACACCTTC | CAISDREDTYGYTF
. | TRBJ2-7 | TRBV28 | once | TGTGCCAGCAGTGGGGTTAAGAGGGGGGCAAGGACCCGCTCCTACGAGCAGTACTTC | CASSGVKRGARTRSYEQYF
TRBD1 | TRBJ1-5 | TRBV6-5 | . | TGTGCCAGCAGTCACACCAGGGGGTCTAGCAATCAGCCCCAGCATTTT | CASSHTRGSSNQPQHF
TRBD2 | TRBJ2-5 | TRBV6-9 | . | TGTGCCAGCAGACGGACTAGCGGGAGGTCCCAAGAGACCCAGTACTTC | CASRRTSGRSQETQYF
. | TRBJ2-5 | TRBV12-3/TRBV12-4 | . | TGTGCCAGCAGTCCCCCACCAGCGGGTGGGGGGGAGACCCAGTACTTC | CASSPPPAGGGETQYF
. | TRBJ1-2 | TRBV28 | many | TGTGCCAGCAGCCGGGCAGGGACTTCGGCAGGCTACACCTTC | CASSRAGTSAGYTF
. | TRBJ1-5 | TRBV12-3/TRBV12-4 | many | TGTGCCAGCAGTTTGAGGATCCAGCCCCAGCATTTT | CASSLRIQPQHF
. | TRBJ1-1 | TRBV14 | many | TGTGCCAGCAGCCAAGGTGGGAGCACTGAAGCTTTCTTT | CASSQGGSTEAFF
. | TRBJ2-5 | TRBV19 | few | TGTGCCAGTAGTATCTACCGGGGGGCTGGAGAGACCCAGTACTTC | CASSIYRGAGETQYF
. | TRBJ1-2 | TRBV5-1 | many | TGCGCCAGCAGCTTGGACAGCCCTAACTATGGCTACACCTTC | CASSLDSPNYGYTF
. | TRBJ2-7 | TRBV6-5 | many | TGTGCCAGCAGTTACCTCAGGGGAAGTTACGAGCAGTACTTC | CASSYLRGSYEQYF
. | TRBJ2-7 | TRBV2 | many | TGTGCCAGCAGCGTGGGGGCAGACCCTTTGGAGGAGCAGTACTTC | CASSVGADPLEEQYF
. | TRBJ1-1 | TRBV5-1 | . | TGCGCCAGCAGCTTGGAGGGACATAACACTGAAGCTTTCTTT | CASSLEGHNTEAFF
. | TRBJ1-2 | TRBV3-2 | many | TGTGCCAGCAGCCAAGATGGCCAGGGCCTGCGGGGCTACACCTTC | CASSQDGQGLRGYTF
. | TRBJ1-2 | TRBV12-3/TRBV12-4 | . | TGTGCCAGCAGTTTGCGTACCGACAGGTACTATGGCTACACCTTC | CASSLRTDRYYGYTF
TRBD1 | TRBJ1-1 | TRBV10-2 | . | TGCGCCAGCAGAGGGACAGGGAAAGCTTTCTTT | CASRGTGKAFF
. | TRBJ1-6 | TRBV7-2 | . | TGTGCCAGCAGCCCGCTGGGGGGGCAACTCCTCCACTTT | CASSPLGGQLLHF
. | TRBJ2-2 | TRBV12-3/TRBV12-4 | many | TGTGCCAGCAGTTTAGTCTCGGGGAGCACCGGGGAGCTGTTTTTT | CASSLVSGSTGELFF
. | TRBJ2-4 | TRBV12-3/TRBV12-4 | . | TGTGCCAGCAGTCCAAGGCTAGGGGGCAAAAACATTCAGTACTTC | CASSPRLGGKNIQYF
. | TRBJ2-7 | TRBV12-3/TRBV12-4 | . | TGTGCCAGCAACCAGGGCGCATCCTACGAGCAGTACTTC | CASNQGASYEQYF
TRBD1 | TRBJ1-5 | TRBV7-2 | many | TGTGCCAGCAGCTCAGGGACAGTTCCTCAGCCCCAGCATTTT | CASSSGTVPQPQHF
. | TRBJ1-3 | TRBV28 | . | TGTGCCAGCAGCCCAAGGGATTTGAAGAGCTCTGGAAACACCATATATTTT | CASSPRDLKSSGNTIYF
. | TRBJ2-7 | TRBV6-1 | many | TGTGCCAGTCGACAGGCCTCCTACGAGCAGTACTTC | CASRQASYEQYF
. | TRBJ1-1 | TRBV6-1 | . | TGTGCCAGCAATCAGGATGTCCCCATGAACACTGAAGCTTTCTTT | CASNQDVPMNTEAFF
TRBD1 | TRBJ2-7 | TRBV7-9 | many | TGTGCCAGCAGCTACCCGGGACAGGGCGCCAACGGGCAGTACTTC | CASSYPGQGANGQYF
. | TRBJ1-6 | TRBV28 | . | TGTGCCAGCAGTGAGCCTCGGACACCCTATAATTCACCCCTCCACTTT | CASSEPRTPYNSPLHF
. | TRBJ2-7 | TRBV6-2/TRBV6-3 | few | TGTGCCAGCAGTTACGAACCCACCGGACAGTGGCGCGAGCAGTACTTC | CASSYEPTGQWREQYF
. | TRBJ1-1 | TRBV27 | . | TGTGCCGTATATGGGACTGAAGCTTTCTTT | CAVYGTEAFF
. | TRBJ1-2 | TRBV6-2/TRBV6-3 | many | TGTGCCAGCAGTTACATGGATGTCTATGGCTACACCTTC | CASSYMDVYGYTF
TRBD1 | TRBJ1-1 | TRBV2 | many | TGTGCCAGCAGGACAGGGGGCTCCACTGAAGCTTTCTTT | CASRTGGSTEAFF
. | TRBJ1-2 | TRBV11-2 | many | TGTGCCAGCAGCTTAGGTCCCAGGAAGTATGGCTACACCTTC | CASSLGPRKYGYTF
. | TRBJ1-5 | TRBV4-1 | . | TGCGCCAGCAGCCAGGTCGGGACCCCCGGGGGGCCCCAGCATTTT | CASSQVGTPGGPQHF
. | TRBJ2-5 | TRBV2 | . | TGTGCCACCATCTGGGCCAGGCATTTCGAGACCCAGTACTTC | CATIWARHFETQYF
. | TRBJ2-2 | TRBV28 | . | TGTGCCAGCAGTATTGGGACGCCCACCGGGGAGCTGCTTTTT | CASSIGTPTGELLF
TRBD1 | TRBJ2-5 | TRBV12-3/TRBV12-4 | many | TGTGCCAGCAGTTGGACAGGGGGGCAAGAGACCCAGTACTTC | CASSWTGGQETQYF
. | TRBJ1-2 | TRBV6-5 | . | TGTGCCAGCAGTTACCCCCCGGGGAACTATGGCTACACCTTC | CASSYPPGNYGYTF
. | TRBJ2-2 | TRBV11-2 | once | TGTGCCAGCAGCCTAAATCAGGTCGGGACACCGAACACCGGGGAGCTGTTTTTT | CASSLNQVGTPNTGELFF
TRBD1 | TRBJ1-5 | TRBV20-1 | . | TGCAGTGCTATGACAGGGCCCGATCAGCCCCAGCATTTT | CSAMTGPDQPQHF
. | TRBJ1-2 | TRBV6-4 | many | TGTGCCAGCACAGGGGTCGGGTTCAGGGGCTATTCTAACTATGGCTACACCTTC | CASTGVGFRGYSNYGYTF